The present T cell receptor beta chain was sequenced within a study of T cells in Graves' hyperthyroidism and ophthalmopathy. From RNA transcripts, TCR beta CDR3 regions were amplified. Initially, a first-round RT-PCR of the TCR CDR3 employed the HTBI primer set. Using its own MiXCR run on the multiplex PCR reads, TCRdb lists one record per CDR3 protein. In the table there are roughly 740,000 distinct CDR3 sequences, 16% of which are singletons. Points on this clonotype: Its antigen is as yet unknown.

The CDR3 runs to 12 residues. V lost 6 bases to trimming and J lost 6 bases, with 10 bases between them. Whole-study results and caveats: Most expanded thyroid clonotypes above 0.001 also appeared in blood.

Graves' hyperthyroidism showing no ophthalmopathy progression within 18 months was considered stable. Each patient was aged 18 to 65 and had newly diagnosed hyperthyroidism of under 2 months' duration. PBMCs stemmed from around 10 ml fresh peripheral blood. This chain joins TRBV12-3 or TRBV12-4 and TRBJ2-3, with D unresolved. Sequencing used blood. The clonotype was recovered from a man younger than 35 with Graves' hyperthyroidism. CDR3 sequence reads: CASRPRWDTQYF. As DNA, the CDR3 is TGTGCCAGCAGACCCCGGTGGGATACGCAGTATTTT.